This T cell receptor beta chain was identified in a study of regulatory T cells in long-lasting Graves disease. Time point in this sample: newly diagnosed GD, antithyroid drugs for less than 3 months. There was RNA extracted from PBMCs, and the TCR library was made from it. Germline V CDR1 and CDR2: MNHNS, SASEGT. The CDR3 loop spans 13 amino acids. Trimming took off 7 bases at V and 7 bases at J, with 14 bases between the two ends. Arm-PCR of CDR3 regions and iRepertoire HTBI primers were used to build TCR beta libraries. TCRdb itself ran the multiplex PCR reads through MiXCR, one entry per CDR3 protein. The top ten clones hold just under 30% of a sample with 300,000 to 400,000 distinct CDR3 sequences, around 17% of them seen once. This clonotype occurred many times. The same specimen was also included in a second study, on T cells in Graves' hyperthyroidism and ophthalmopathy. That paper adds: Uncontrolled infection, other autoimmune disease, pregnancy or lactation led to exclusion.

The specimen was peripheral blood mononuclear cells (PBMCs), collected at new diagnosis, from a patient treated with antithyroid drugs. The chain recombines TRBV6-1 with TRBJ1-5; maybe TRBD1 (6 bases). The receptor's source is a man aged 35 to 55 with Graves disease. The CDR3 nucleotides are TGTGCCAGCAACCGGGACATAGGGCAGCCCCAGCATTTT. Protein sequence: CASNRDIGQPQHF.